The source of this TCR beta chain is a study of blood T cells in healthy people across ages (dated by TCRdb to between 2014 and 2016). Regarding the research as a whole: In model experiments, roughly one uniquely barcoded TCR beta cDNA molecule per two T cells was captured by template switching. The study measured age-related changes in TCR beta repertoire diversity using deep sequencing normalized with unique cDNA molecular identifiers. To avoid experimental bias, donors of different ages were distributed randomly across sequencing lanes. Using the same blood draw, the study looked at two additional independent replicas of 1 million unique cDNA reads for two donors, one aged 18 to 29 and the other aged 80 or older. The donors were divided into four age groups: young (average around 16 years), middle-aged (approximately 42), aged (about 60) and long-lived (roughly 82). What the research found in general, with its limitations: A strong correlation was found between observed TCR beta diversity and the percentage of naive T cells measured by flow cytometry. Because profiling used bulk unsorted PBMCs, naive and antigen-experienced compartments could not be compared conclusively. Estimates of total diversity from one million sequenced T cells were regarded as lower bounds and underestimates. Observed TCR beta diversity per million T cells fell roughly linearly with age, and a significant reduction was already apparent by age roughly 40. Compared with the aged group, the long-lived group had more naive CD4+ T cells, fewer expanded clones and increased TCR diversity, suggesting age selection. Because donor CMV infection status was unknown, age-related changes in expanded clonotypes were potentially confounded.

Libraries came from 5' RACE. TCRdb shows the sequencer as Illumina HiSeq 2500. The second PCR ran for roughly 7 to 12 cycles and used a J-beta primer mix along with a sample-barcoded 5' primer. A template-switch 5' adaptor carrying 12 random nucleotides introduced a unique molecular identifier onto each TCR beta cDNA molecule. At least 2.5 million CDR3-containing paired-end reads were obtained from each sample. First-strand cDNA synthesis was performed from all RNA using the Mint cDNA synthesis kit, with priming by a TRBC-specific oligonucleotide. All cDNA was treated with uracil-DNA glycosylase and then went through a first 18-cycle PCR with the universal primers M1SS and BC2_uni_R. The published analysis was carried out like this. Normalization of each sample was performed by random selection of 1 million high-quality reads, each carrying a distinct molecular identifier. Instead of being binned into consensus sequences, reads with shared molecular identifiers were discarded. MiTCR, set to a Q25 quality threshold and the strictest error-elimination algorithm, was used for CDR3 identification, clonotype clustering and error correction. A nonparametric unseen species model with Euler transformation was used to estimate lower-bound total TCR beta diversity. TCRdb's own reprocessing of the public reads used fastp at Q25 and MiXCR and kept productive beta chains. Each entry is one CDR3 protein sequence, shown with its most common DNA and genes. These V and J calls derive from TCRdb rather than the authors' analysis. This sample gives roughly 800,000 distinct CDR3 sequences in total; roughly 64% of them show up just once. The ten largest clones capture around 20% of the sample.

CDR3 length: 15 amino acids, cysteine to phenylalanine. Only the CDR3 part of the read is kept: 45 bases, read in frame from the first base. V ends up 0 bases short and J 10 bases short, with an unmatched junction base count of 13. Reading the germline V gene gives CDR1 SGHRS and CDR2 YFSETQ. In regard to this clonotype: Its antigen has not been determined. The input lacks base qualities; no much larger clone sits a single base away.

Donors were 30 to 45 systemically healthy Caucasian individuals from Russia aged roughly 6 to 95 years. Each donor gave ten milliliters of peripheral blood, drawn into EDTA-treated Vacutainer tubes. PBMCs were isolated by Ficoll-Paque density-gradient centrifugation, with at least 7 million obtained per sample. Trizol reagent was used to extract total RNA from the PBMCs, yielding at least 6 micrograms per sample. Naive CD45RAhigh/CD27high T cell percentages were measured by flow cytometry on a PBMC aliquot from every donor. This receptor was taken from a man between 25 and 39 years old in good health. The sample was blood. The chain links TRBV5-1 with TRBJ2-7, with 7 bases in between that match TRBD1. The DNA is TGCGCCAGCAGCTTGGTTCAGCTAAGAGAGGGGGCCCAGTACTTC. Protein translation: CASSLVQLREGAQYF.